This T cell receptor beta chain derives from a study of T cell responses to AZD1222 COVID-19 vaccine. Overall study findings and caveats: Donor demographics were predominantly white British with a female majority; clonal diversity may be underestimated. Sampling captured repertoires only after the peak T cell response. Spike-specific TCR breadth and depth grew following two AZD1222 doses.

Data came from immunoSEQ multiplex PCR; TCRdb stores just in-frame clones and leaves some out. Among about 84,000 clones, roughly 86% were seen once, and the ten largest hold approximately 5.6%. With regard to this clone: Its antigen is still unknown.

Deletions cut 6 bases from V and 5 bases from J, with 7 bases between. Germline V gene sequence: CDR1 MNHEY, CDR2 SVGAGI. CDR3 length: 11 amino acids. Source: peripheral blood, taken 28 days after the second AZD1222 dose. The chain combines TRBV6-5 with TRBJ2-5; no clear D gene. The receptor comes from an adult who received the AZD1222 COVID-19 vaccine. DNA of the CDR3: TGTGCCAGCAGGGATGGGGAGACCCAGTACTTC. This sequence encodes CASRDGETQYF.